This T cell receptor (beta chain) was captured by sequencing in a study of follicular helper T cells after annual influenza vaccination. Study as a whole: Some donors were sampled over the 2013-2014, 2014-2015 and 2015-2016 vaccinations.

Profiled with immunoSEQ multiplex PCR; TCRdb holds only in-frame clones, not every one. The sample shows some 30,000 clones, approximately 81% of them seen only once. Trimming took 2 bases from V and 4 from J; bases not matched to a gene: 2. The germline gives CDR1 SGHRS, CDR2 YFSETQ. CDR3 size: 15 residues. A note on this clone: The antigen remains undetermined.

Study-wide points: Most later recoveries of Day 7 ICOS+CD38+ clones were ICOS-CD38- cTfh.

Indicated time point: 2014-2015 season, pre-vaccination. V is TRBV5-1 and J is TRBJ1-6; 8 nucleotides line up with TRBD1. The TCR comes from an adult who received the influenza vaccine. The sequences come from CXCR5+ CD38- circulating T follicular helper cells from blood, collected on the day of influenza vaccination. Subset of the sample: circulating Tfh, non-naive CD4+CXCR5+PD-1+ (ICOS+CD38+ or ICOS-CD38-). The CDR3 reads CASSLDRGYNSPLHF. The CDR3 nucleotides read TGCGCCAGCAGCTTAGACAGGGGTTATAATTCACCCCTCCACTTT.